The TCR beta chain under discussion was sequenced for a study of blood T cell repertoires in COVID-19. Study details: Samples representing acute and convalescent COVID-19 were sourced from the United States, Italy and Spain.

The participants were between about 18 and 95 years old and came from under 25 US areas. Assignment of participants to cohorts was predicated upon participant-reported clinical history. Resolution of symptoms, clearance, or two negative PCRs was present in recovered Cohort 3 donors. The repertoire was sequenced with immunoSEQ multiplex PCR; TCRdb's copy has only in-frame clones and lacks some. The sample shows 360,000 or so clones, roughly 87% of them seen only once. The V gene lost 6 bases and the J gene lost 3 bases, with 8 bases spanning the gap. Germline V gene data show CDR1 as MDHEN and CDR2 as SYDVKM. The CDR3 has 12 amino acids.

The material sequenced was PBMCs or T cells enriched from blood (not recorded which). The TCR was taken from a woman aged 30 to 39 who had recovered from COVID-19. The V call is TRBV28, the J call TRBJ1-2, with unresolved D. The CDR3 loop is CASRATDYGYTF. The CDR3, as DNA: TGTGCCAGCAGGGCTACAGACTATGGCTACACCTTC.